This is a list of T cell receptor beta chains from one sample in a study of T-cell reconstitution after alpha-beta-depleted transplantation in children. MiXCR, applied by TCRdb to the PCR reads, yields one record per CDR3 protein. The sample carries fewer than 400,000 distinct CDR3 sequences, approximately 23% recorded once. This material consisted of PBMCs, mostly from graft donor cells, taken 180 days after TCRalphabeta/CD19-depleted stem cell transplant. These receptors originate from a male patient under 18 who had a stem cell transplant for acute lymphoblastic leukemia, so the T cells may come from the graft donor. Both conserved end residues are part of each CDR3. The D gene is left open where the match is weak. Some rows have no size entry. The others give once, few or many, or a class for an expanded clone.

D gene,V gene,J gene,clone size,CDR3 DNA,CDR3 protein
NA,TRBV7-9,TRBJ2-5,few,TGTGCCAGCAGCGCGCCGGAGGGGCAAGAGACCCAGTACTTC,CASSAPEGQETQYF
NA,TRBV20-1,TRBJ2-3,NA,TGCAGTGCTAGAGGAGAACAAAACACAGATACGCAGTATTTT,CSARGEQNTDTQYF
NA,TRBV12-3/TRBV12-4,TRBJ2-7,many,TGTGCCAGCAGTTTGGCGGGCTTCGGAACCTACGAGCAGTACTTC,CASSLAGFGTYEQYF
NA,TRBV5-1,TRBJ2-3,few,TGCGCCACCACTTTCGGAACGCAGTATTTT,CATTFGTQYF
NA,TRBV4-1,TRBJ2-1,NA,TGCGCCAGCAGCCAAAGGGTCCGAAATCGGGACAATGAGCAGTTCTTC,CASSQRVRNRDNEQFF
NA,TRBV12-3/TRBV12-4,TRBJ2-7,NA,TGTGCCAGCAGTTCCCCGCTAGATGCCTACGAGCAGTACTTC,CASSSPLDAYEQYF
NA,TRBV7-6,TRBJ2-6,many,TGTGCCAGCAGTCCCTTCTCTGGGGCCAACGTCCTGACTTTC,CASSPFSGANVLTF
TRBD1,TRBV15,TRBJ2-1,NA,TGTGCCACCAGCAGAGGGGTCGCGGGACAGGGAACCAATGAGCAGTTCTTC,CATSRGVAGQGTNEQFF
TRBD1,TRBV29-1,TRBJ1-1,NA,TGCAGCGTCGTGACAGGGTTGAACACTGAAGCTTTCTTT,CSVVTGLNTEAFF
NA,TRBV6-5,TRBJ2-4,NA,TGTGCCAGCAGTTACTCGATTAGGGGAGCACTAGCCAAAAACATTCAGTACTTC,CASSYSIRGALAKNIQYF
TRBD2,TRBV4-2,TRBJ2-7,NA,TGTGCCAGCAGCCAAGATTATAGCGGGAGAGACTACGAGCAGTACTTC,CASSQDYSGRDYEQYF
NA,TRBV5-1,TRBJ2-1,NA,TGCGCCAGCAGCTTCGACTATGAGCAGTTCTTC,CASSFDYEQFF
NA,TRBV2,TRBJ2-7,NA,TGTGCCAGCAGACTAGAAAGGGGCAACTACGAGCAGTACTTC,CASRLERGNYEQYF
NA,TRBV7-6,TRBJ1-6,NA,TGTGCCAGCAGCCTTACCCTACATAGTGGGTCACCCCTCCACTTT,CASSLTLHSGSPLHF
TRBD2,TRBV20-1,TRBJ2-7,NA,TGCAGTGCTAGAAGGCGGGAGGGCCAAAACGAGCAGTACTTC,CSARRREGQNEQYF
TRBD1,TRBV12-5,TRBJ1-4,NA,TGTGCTAGTGGTCGCCCTACCCCGAGGGGGCCTAATGAAAAACTGTTTTTT,CASGRPTPRGPNEKLFF
NA,TRBV27,TRBJ1-6,NA,TGTGCCAGCAGTTCCTCCAGGGGACGTGACTCACCCCTCCACTTT,CASSSSRGRDSPLHF
NA,TRBV5-6,TRBJ1-5,few,TGTGCCAGCAGCTTGTGGGCAGGCCCCAATCAGCCCCAGCATTTT,CASSLWAGPNQPQHF
TRBD2,TRBV5-5,TRBJ2-7,few,TGTGCCAGCAGTGAGACTAGCGGGGCCTACGAGCAGTACTTC,CASSETSGAYEQYF
NA,TRBV5-1,TRBJ2-1,few,TGCGCCAGCAGCCCGGTATCTAGCGCGTGGCAGTTCTTC,CASSPVSSAWQFF
TRBD1,TRBV11-2,TRBJ1-2,few,TGTGCCAGCAGCCAGGGACAGTCCTATGGCTACACCTTC,CASSQGQSYGYTF
TRBD1,TRBV2,TRBJ1-3,few,TGTGCCAGCAGTGACGTGGGACAGAGGCCTGGAAACACCATATATTTT,CASSDVGQRPGNTIYF
NA,TRBV9,TRBJ2-7,NA,TGTGCCAGCAGCGTAGCCCCGGTCTCCTACGAGCAGTACTTC,CASSVAPVSYEQYF
NA,TRBV11-2,TRBJ2-3,NA,TGTGCCAGCAGTATAGGAATTAGCACAGATACGCAGTATTTT,CASSIGISTDTQYF
TRBD2,TRBV7-3,TRBJ2-1,few,TGTGCCAGCACGGTCGGGGGGGGGTCCTACAATGAGCAGTTCTTC,CASTVGGGSYNEQFF
NA,TRBV24-1,TRBJ1-2,NA,TGTGCCACCAGTGAGCCCGACAGGTTGGGTGGCTACACCTTC,CATSEPDRLGGYTF
NA,TRBV12-3/TRBV12-4,TRBJ1-6,few,TGTGCCAGCAGCACCCTCCCGAATTCACCCCTCCACTTT,CASSTLPNSPLHF
NA,TRBV2,TRBJ1-5,NA,TGTGCCAGCAGTGAGGGCTTACTTAGCAATCAGCCCCAGCATTTT,CASSEGLLSNQPQHF
NA,TRBV29-1,TRBJ1-1,few,TGCAGCGCCCTAAGGGGGGTTGAAGCTTTCTTT,CSALRGVEAFF
NA,TRBV6-1,TRBJ2-4,few,TGTGCCAGCAGCGAGGAGAGGGGGGCCAAAAACATTCAGTACTTC,CASSEERGAKNIQYF
TRBD1,TRBV25-1,TRBJ1-2,NA,TGTGCCAGCAGTGCCTTCACAGGGGACGGTTTCTATGGCTACACCTTC,CASSAFTGDGFYGYTF
NA,TRBV19,TRBJ2-2,few,TGTGCCAGTACGGGGTCTCTGAGGTGGACCGGGGAGCTGTTTTTT,CASTGSLRWTGELFF
TRBD1,TRBV4-2,TRBJ1-2,NA,TGTGCCAGCACCGCAGGACAGGGGGGGACCGGCTACACCTTC,CASTAGQGGTGYTF
TRBD1,TRBV20-1,TRBJ1-2,few,TGCAGTGCTACCGGGACAGGGAAGGGGGGTTCGGCTGGCTACACCTTC,CSATGTGKGGSAGYTF
NA,TRBV27,TRBJ2-3,NA,TGTGCCAGCAGTTCCAACCCCCGACGGGTGCTGGCAGATACGCAGTATTTT,CASSSNPRRVLADTQYF
TRBD2,TRBV7-9,TRBJ2-5,few,TGTGCCAGCAGCTTAGTTGTGTCCAGGGAGGGGACCCAGTACTTC,CASSLVVSREGTQYF
NA,TRBV5-1,TRBJ1-3,many,TGCGCCAGCAGCGAGGGCTCCTCGGGCACCATATATTTT,CASSEGSSGTIYF
TRBD2,TRBV20-1,TRBJ2-5,once,TGCAGTGCTTCACCCGGGACTATCAAAGAGACCCAGTACTTC,CSASPGTIKETQYF
TRBD2,TRBV20-1,TRBJ2-1,NA,TGCAGTGCTAGAGAGGGGACTAGCCCCAATGAGCAGTTCTTC,CSAREGTSPNEQFF
NA,TRBV5-6,TRBJ1-1,NA,TGTGCCAGCAGCTTGGGAGCGTACGGAGCTTTCTTT,CASSLGAYGAFF
TRBD2,TRBV20-1,TRBJ2-7,NA,TGCAGTGCGCAGCGGGAGAATGCCTACGAGCAGTACTTC,CSAQRENAYEQYF
NA,TRBV5-1,TRBJ2-2,few,TGCGCCAGCAGGAACGAGAAGTTCGGGGAGCTGTTTTTT,CASRNEKFGELFF
NA,TRBV24-1,TRBJ2-1,NA,TGTGCCACCCCCCATAGGAGGGCCAATGAGCAGTTCTTC,CATPHRRANEQFF
TRBD1,TRBV24-1,TRBJ2-1,NA,TGTGCCACCAGTGACCCTTGGTCCACAGGGGGCAGAGACAATGAGCAGTTCTTC,CATSDPWSTGGRDNEQFF
NA,TRBV7-2,TRBJ2-3,NA,TGTGCCAGCAGCTTAGGAGCCAGGAGAAGGGGTGATACGCAGTATTTT,CASSLGARRRGDTQYF
NA,TRBV20-1,TRBJ2-7,NA,TGCAGTGCTAGCCACAACCCTCGGTACGAGCAGTACTTC,CSASHNPRYEQYF
NA,TRBV7-6,TRBJ1-1,few,TGTGCCAGCAGCTTAGATGAGGCTTTCTTT,CASSLDEAFF
NA,TRBV5-1,TRBJ2-2,NA,TGCGCCAGCAGCTTTACCCCCGGGGAGCTGTTTTTT,CASSFTPGELFF
NA,TRBV7-7,TRBJ2-5,NA,TGTGCCAGCAGTAGAAATTACCAAGAGACCCAGTACTTC,CASSRNYQETQYF
TRBD2,TRBV11-2,TRBJ2-7,NA,TGTGCCAGCAGCCCCCCAGTAGCGGGCCTGTGGTTCAGCTCCTACGAGCAGTACTTC,CASSPPVAGLWFSSYEQYF